A selection of T cell receptor beta chains follows, all from one sample in a study of early T cells in non-severe SARS-CoV-2 infection. One entry per CDR3 protein, called by TCRdb with MiXCR from the 5' RACE reads. This table holds around 67,000 distinct CDR3 sequences, around an eighth found once. Sequencing was performed on whole blood. The receptors here all came from an adult who was a healthcare worker with PCR-confirmed SARS-CoV-2 infection or an uninfected control (not recorded which). The CDR3 runs from the conserved cysteine through the conserved F or W. Only some rows state a clone size, as once, few, many or a class for expanded clones.

cdr3_length,clone_size,v_call,cdr3_aa
15,many,TRBV7-9,CASSWDRGLTDTQYF
14,NA,TRBV27,CASSLRPDRDEQFF
13,many,TRBV12-3/TRBV12-4,CASTPRGRYEQYF
15,many,TRBV27,CASSLSPGPQGPQHF
12,many,TRBV19,CASSIASGEQYF
16,many,TRBV5-1,CASSSGDGAPYNEQFF
15,few,TRBV11-2,CASSLGGGPYNEQFF
15,many,TRBV28,CASSNSFSYNSPLHF
12,many,TRBV12-3/TRBV12-4,CAEGGDSTEAFF
15,many,TRBV7-6,CASSLEAELNQPQHF
13,NA,TRBV30,CAWTRGGNTEAFF
21,many,TRBV7-9,CASSGWVRGTVAGVRNNEQFF
15,many,TRBV27,CASSRGGTVAYEQYF
15,NA,TRBV4-3,CASSQDGGAYNEQFF
11,few,TRBV28,CASSLYETQYF
15,many,TRBV5-1,CASSPGPGQGREQYF
17,many,TRBV20-1,CSARDRRGLPSENTIYF
16,many,TRBV28,CASTLGVVAGAYEQYF
12,few,TRBV28,CASSFWTYEQYF
16,many,TRBV7-2,CASSSALRSNTGELFF
14,many,TRBV28,CASSQSRGHSPLHF
16,many,TRBV4-2,CASSQDAGGPSYEQYF
14,many,TRBV28,CASSWRGAGNEQFF
14,many,TRBV10-3,CAISEGTNNQPQHF
14,many,TRBV29-1,CSVGASGSSGELFF
14,few,TRBV29-1,CSVRGPANTGELFF
14,many,TRBV25-1,CASSEYGTGDRAFF
15,many,TRBV11-2,CASSERALGGDEQFF
15,NA,TRBV6-5,CASRVQGAPIYEQYF
13,many,TRBV7-6,CASSPGQTDTQYF
17,many,TRBV7-2,CASSLAAGGDANYGYTF
13,many,TRBV29-1,CSVEYRGQETQYF
15,few,TRBV19,CASSTSWGSSYEQYF